The 12 T cell receptor beta chains in this list originate from one sample, sequenced in a study of molecular identifiers for immune sequencing clone quantification. TCRdb ran MiXCR on the PCR reads and lists one entry per CDR3 protein. The profile covers just over 40,000 distinct CDR3 sequences, with roughly 20% appearing a single time and around 7% taken by the ten largest. Sample: naive CD8+ T cells from blood, with Jurkat cell RNA spiked in. Subset indicated: FACS-sorted CD8+CD4-CCR7+CD45RA+ naive T cells. The receptor source for this set is a human donor in good health. Some libraries in this study had Jurkat cell RNA spiked in.

This clonotype was detected ten times or more. This chain links TRBV27 with TRBJ2-7; tentative D call: TRBD1 (6 bases). The length of the CDR3 is 14 residues. Between the trimmed V and J ends, which lost 3 bases and 3 bases, there was a span of 12 bases. The germline CDR1 and CDR2 sequences are MNHEY and SMNVEV (reference sequence). In DNA, the CDR3 is TGTGCCAGCAGTTTGGGGGCGGGCCACTACGAGCAGTACTTC. Translated: CASSLGAGHYEQYF.

In this sample, this clonotype turned up many times. The chain joins TRBV3-1 to TRBJ1-1; 8 nucleotides align to TRBD1. This CDR3 spans 17 amino acids. Trimming took 4 bases from V and 1 from J; bases not matched to a gene: 11. Germline assignment: CDR1 LGHDT and CDR2 YNNKEL (reference sequence). This chain's CDR3 is CASSPWDRTAENTEAFF. The CDR3 bases are TGTGCCAGCAGCCCGTGGGACAGGACAGCTGAGAACACTGAAGCTTTCTTT.

This clonotype was counted ten times or more. This chain joins TRBV5-1 and TRBJ1-4; D gene unclear. There are 15 residues in the CDR3. The germline CDR1 and CDR2 sequences are SGHRS and YFSETQ. V shed 1 base and J shed 4 bases, with 11 bases lying between them. The CDR3 spells CASSLSVGINEKLFF. The DNA for the CDR3 is TGCGCCAGCAGCTTGTCGGTAGGGATTAATGAAAAACTGTTTTTT.

This clonotype appeared many times. The rearrangement joins TRBV19 to TRBJ2-3; D remains unclear. The CDR3 is 14 amino acids. Trimming cost V 3 bases and J 0 bases, with 7 bases left between them. The germline gives CDR1 LNHDA, CDR2 SQIVND (reference sequence). DNA for the CDR3: TGTGCCAGTAGTATGGCGGCTAGCACAGATACGCAGTATTTT. Translation: CASSMAASTDTQYF.

This clonotype was detected ten times or more. The chain links TRBV10-2 to TRBJ2-7, with D tentatively TRBD1 or TRBD2 (5 bases each). The CDR3 spans 17 residues. Germline V gene sequence: CDR1 WSHSY, CDR2 SAAADI. Trimming stripped 5 bases from V and 2 bases from J, with 22 bases between. The CDR3 DNA sequence: TGCGCCAGCAGTTTGTGGGACCGACGTTACCTCGCCTACGAGCAGTACTTC. Translation: CASSLWDRRYLAYEQYF.

This clonotype came up many times. CDR3 nucleotides: TGCAGCGTTGCGGAGAACACTGAAGCTTTCTTT. Translating gives CSVAENTEAFF. This chain connects TRBV29-1 to TRBJ1-1; D unclear. Looked up from germline, CDR1 is SQVTM and CDR2 is ANQGSEA. V was clipped by 4 bases and J by 1 base, with 4 bases between them. The CDR3 totals 11 residues. The full variable domain, completed using reference TRBV29-1 and TRBJ1-1, is SAVISQKPSRDICQRGTSLTIQCQVDSQVTMMFWYRQQPGQSLTLIATANQGSEATYESGFVIDKFPISRPNLTFSTLTVSNMSPEDSSIYLCSVAENTEAFFGQGTRLTVV.

This clonotype was counted only a few times. This chain links TRBV7-9 with TRBJ2-7, with TRBD2 matching over 7 bases. V gave up 6 bases and J gave up 4 bases; unmatched junction bases: 9. Looked up from germline, CDR1 is SEHNR and CDR2 is FQNEAQ (reference sequence). The CDR3 has 14 amino acids. CDR3 loop: CASSLVASGYEQYF. The CDR3 nucleotides read TGTGCCAGCAGTTTGGTAGCTAGCGGTTACGAGCAGTACTTC.

The sample holds many counts of this clonotype. The chain is built from TRBV27 and TRBJ1-6, with no clear D. The V end was cut by 5 bases, the J end by 6 bases, with 17 bases between. The CDR3 consists of 16 residues. The V gene's germline CDR1 is MNHEY and CDR2 SMNVEV (reference sequence). CDR3 protein: CASSRIRMIANSPLHF. CDR3 DNA: TGTGCCAGCAGTCGAATCCGGATGATTGCTAATTCACCCCTCCACTTT.

There are many counts of this clonotype. CDR3 in amino acids: CASSPTGGKFDEQYF. DNA of the CDR3: TGCGCCAGCAGTCCGACCGGGGGCAAATTCGACGAGCAGTACTTC. The chain recombines TRBV5-1 with TRBJ2-7, with D perhaps assigned TRBD1 or TRBD2 (6 bases each). The germline V gene has CDR1 SGHRS and CDR2 YFSETQ. The CDR3 spans 15 residues. Trimming shortened V by 5 bases and J by 5 bases, and 20 bases separated the two germline ends.

In regard to this clonotype: A much larger clone sits a single nucleotide away, making a read error possible. The chain has TRBV12-3 or TRBV12-4 and TRBJ2-7; 14 nucleotides agree with TRBD2. With V trimmed by 8 bases and J by 4 bases, 10 bases remained unmatched. This CDR3 has 16 residues. The CDR3 DNA reads TGTGCCAGCGGCCTCGGGACTAGCGGGAGTACATACGAGCAGTACTTC. Protein sequence: CASGLGTSGSTYEQYF.

This clonotype occurred many times. J is TRBJ2-7 and V is TRBV27; no reliable D call. V gave up 8 bases and J gave up 1 base, with 9 bases separating them. Germline V gene sequence: CDR1 MNHEY, CDR2 SMNVEV (reference sequence). The CDR3 loop spans 12 amino acids. The CDR3 bases are TGTGCCAGCGGTGATCAATCCTACGAGCAGTACTTC. Its translation: CASGDQSYEQYF.

This clonotype was seen at least ten times. J is TRBJ1-5 and V is TRBV9; tentative D call: TRBD1 (6 bases). The germline CDR1 and CDR2 sequences are SGDLS and YYNGEE. The CDR3 sequence is 15 residues long. V gave up 0 bases and J gave up 6 bases, with 13 bases separating them. DNA for the CDR3: TGTGCCAGCAGCGTAGGTACAGGGTCAGCTCAGCCCCAGCATTTT. Protein sequence: CASSVGTGSAQPQHF.